Shown below are 30 T cell receptor beta chains from a single sample sequenced in a study of blood T cell repertoires in COVID-19. Clones were read by immunoSEQ multiplex PCR, and TCRdb kept only the in-frame ones, dropping some. The sample has about 430,000 clones, 88% seen once. Sequenced sample: PBMCs or T cells enriched from blood (not recorded which). The receptors were gathered from a woman aged 18-29 years who had been exposed to COVID-19.

The rearrangement uses TRBV7-2 and TRBJ2-7, with a tentative D call TRBD1 (5 bases). Per the germline V gene, CDR1 is SGHTA and CDR2 is FQGNSA. Trimming stripped 1 base from V and 1 base from J, with 8 bases between. CDR3 length: 14 residues. CDR3 region: CASSLEQVSYEQYF. In DNA, the CDR3 is TGTGCCAGCAGCTTAGAACAGGTTTCCTACGAGCAGTACTTC.

V and J are TRBV28 and TRBJ1-3; no clear D. Trimming stripped 3 bases from V and 0 bases from J, with 12 bases between. The CDR3 runs to 16 residues. In germline, CDR1 is MDHEN, CDR2 SYDVKM. The CDR3 nucleotides are TGTGCCAGCAGTTTGCCCGCGGGGTCCTCTGGAAACACCATATATTTT. It yields the protein CASSLPAGSSGNTIYF.

This chain uses TRBV28 with TRBJ1-2; D is undetermined. The CDR3 length is 14 residues. The ends were cut back, 5 bases at V and 0 bases at J, with 10 bases in the middle. CDR1 is MDHEN, CDR2 SYDVKM, per germline. The CDR3 DNA is TGTGCCAGCAGTCCTACGACTGCTAACTATGGCTACACCTTC. It codes for CASSPTTANYGYTF.

V and J are TRBV19 and TRBJ1-5; TRBD1 agrees at 7 bases. In germline, CDR1 is LNHDA, CDR2 SQIVND (reference sequence). V shed 5 bases, J shed 3 bases, and the junction held 10 bases outside the gene matches. The length of the CDR3 is 16 residues. The CDR3 nucleotides are TGTGCCAGTAGTGCCCCCAGGGGGACGAACAATCAGCCCCAGCATTTT. As protein: CASSAPRGTNNQPQHF.

The chain uses TRBV29-1 and TRBJ2-7, with 7 bases matching TRBD1. Per the germline V gene, CDR1 is SQVTM and CDR2 is ANQGSEA. CDR3 length: 13 amino acids. The V gene end was trimmed by 4 bases and the J gene end by 5 bases; junction bases not matched to a gene: 8. CDR3 region: CSVVPTGRNEQYF. The CDR3 bases are TGCAGCGTTGTCCCGACAGGGAGAAACGAGCAGTACTTC.

This clone was picked up a small number of times. V and J are TRBV30 and TRBJ2-3; D might be TRBD1 (6 bases). The V end lost 4 bases, the J end lost 2 bases, and 10 bases lay between the germline ends. CDR3 size: 13 residues. Germline CDR1 GTSNPN, CDR2 SVGIG (reference sequence). CDR3 in amino acids: CAWTRGNTDTQYF. As DNA, the CDR3 is TGTGCCTGGACAAGGGGGAACACAGATACGCAGTATTTT. Filled out from reference TRBV30 and TRBJ2-3, the complete variable domain reads SQTIHQWPATLVQPVGSPLSLECTVEGTSNPNLYWYRQAAGRGLQLLFYSVGIGQISSEVPQNLSASRPQDRQFILSSKKLLLSDSGFYLCAWTRGNTDTQYFGPGTRLTVL.

The V gene is TRBV5-8, the J gene TRBJ1-2; possibly TRBD1 for D (6 bases). Trimming took 5 bases from V and 9 from J, leaving 23 bases between them. This CDR3 is 15 amino acids long. Germline V CDR1 and CDR2: SGHTS, YDEGEE. DNA of the CDR3: TGTGCCAGCAGTCCTTGGGGGCAGGGGCGGAGTAGCTACACCTTC. Translated, it gives CASSPWGQGRSSYTF.

This clone has a handful of counts. The chain carries TRBV6-5 and TRBJ2-2; no firm D call. CDR3 size: 13 residues. Trimming cost V 11 bases and J 0 bases, with 10 bases left between them. CDR1 is MNHEY, CDR2 SVGAGI, per germline. Here the CDR3 reads CAATDTNTGELFF. CDR3 in DNA: TGTGCCGCTACAGATACGAACACCGGGGAGCTGTTTTTT.

This clone was picked up one time. This chain links TRBV19 with TRBJ2-7; D perhaps matches TRBD1 (5 bases). The CDR3 spans 13 residues. The V gene lost 10 bases and the J gene lost 0 bases, with 13 bases spanning the gap. Per the germline V gene, CDR1 is LNHDA and CDR2 is SQIVND (reference sequence). CDR3 DNA: TGTGCCACCAGGAAGGACAACTCCTACGAGCAGTACTTC. Translated: CATRKDNSYEQYF.

This chain joins TRBV14 and TRBJ2-7; the match to TRBD1 covers 7 bases. The CDR3 covers 15 residues. Germline CDR1 and CDR2: SGHDN and FVKESK. The trim removed 6 bases at V and 2 bases at J, leaving 10 bases unmatched. This CDR3 is CASSSDREKPYEQYF. Here the CDR3 DNA reads TGTGCCAGCAGTTCCGACAGGGAGAAGCCCTACGAGCAGTACTTC.

This clone has only one observation. The chain employs TRBV7-3 and TRBJ2-1; the match to TRBD2 covers 8 bases. This CDR3 is 15 amino acids long. V lost 5 bases and J lost 6; bases outside the gene matches: 9. CDR1 is SGHTA, CDR2 FQGTGA, per germline. CDR3 coding DNA: TGTGCCAGCAGCAAAGGGGGTAGCGGGATCAATGAGCAGTTCTTC. Translation gives CASSKGGSGINEQFF. The full variable domain, with the rest looked up from reference TRBV7-3 and TRBJ2-1, is GAGVSQTPSNKVTEKGKYVELRCDPISGHTALYWYRQSLGQGPEFLIYFQGTGAADDSGLPNDRFFAVRPEGSVSTLKIQRTERGDSAVYLCASSKGGSGINEQFFGPGTRLTVL.

This clone was recorded a few times. The rearrangement links TRBV4-3 to TRBJ2-7, with 10 nucleotides matching TRBD2. This CDR3 region has 15 residues. V was clipped by 4 bases and J by 3 bases; unmatched bases: 6. Germline V gives CDR1 LGHNA, CDR2 YSLEER. The CDR3 sequence is CASSLQRGGFYEQYF. Here the CDR3 DNA reads TGCGCCAGCAGCCTTCAGCGGGGGGGCTTCTACGAGCAGTACTTC.

The chain employs TRBV7-2 and TRBJ2-5; TRBD1 agrees at 8 bases. Germline CDR1 and CDR2: SGHTA and FQGNSA. V trimming: 5 bases; J trimming: 5 bases; junction bases outside the gene matches: 4. The CDR3 spans 13 residues. The CDR3 loop is CASSRTGGETQYF. The CDR3 coding sequence is TGTGCCAGCAGCCGAACAGGGGGGGAGACCCAGTACTTC.

The J gene is TRBJ1-4, the V gene TRBV7-2; 8 bases line up with TRBD1. V lost 5 bases and J lost 4; bases outside the gene matches: 6. This CDR3 region has 15 residues. Germline V gives CDR1 SGHTA, CDR2 FQGNSA. CDR3 region: CASSIGQGINEKLFF. The CDR3 DNA is TGTGCCAGCAGCATAGGACAGGGAATTAATGAAAAACTGTTTTTT.

This sequence joins TRBV28 and TRBJ1-3, with D possibly TRBD1 on 5 matching bases. CDR3 length: 11 amino acids. Per the germline V gene, CDR1 is MDHEN and CDR2 is SYDVKM. The germline V and J ends were trimmed by 11 bases and 4 bases, with 9 bases remaining between them. The CDR3 nucleotides read TGTGCCGGGGGGGGAGGAAACACCATATATTTT. It encodes CAGGGGNTIYF.

This sequence joins TRBV9 and TRBJ2-1; TRBD2 matches at 14 bases. V shed 2 bases and J 1 base; nucleotides not matched to a gene: 2. The CDR3 runs to 17 residues. CDR1 and CDR2 from the germline V gene are SGDLS and YYNGEE. The DNA for the CDR3 is TGTGCCAGCAGCGTGACTAGCGGGGGGGCGTCCTACAATGAGCAGTTCTTC. It encodes CASSVTSGGASYNEQFF. Looking up the rest from reference TRBV9 and TRBJ2-1 gives the full variable domain: DSGVTQTPKHLITATGQRVTLRCSPRSGDLSVYWYQQSLDQGLQFLIQYYNGEERAKGNILERFSAQQFPDLHSELNLSSLELGDSALYFCASSVTSGGASYNEQFFGPGTRLTVL.

This clone was observed once. V is TRBV3-1 (or the pseudogene TRBV3-2) and J is TRBJ2-2; 10 positions match TRBD2. V was clipped by 5 bases and J by 5 bases; unmatched bases: 8. The CDR3 extends over 16 amino acids. The V gene's germline CDR1 is LGHDT and CDR2 YNNKEL (reference sequence). CDR3 in amino acids: CASSSGLAGVTGELFF. In DNA form, the CDR3 reads TGTGCCAGCAGCTCCGGGCTAGCGGGAGTTACCGGGGAGCTGTTTTTT.

J is TRBJ2-7 and V is TRBV4-2, with 10 bases that match TRBD2. V gave up 0 bases and J gave up 6 bases; unmatched junction bases: 8. CDR1 is LGHNA, CDR2 YNFKEQ, per germline. CDR3 size: 16 residues. The CDR3 protein is CASSQEASGGSFEQYF. For the CDR3, the DNA is TGTGCCAGCAGCCAAGAAGCTAGCGGGGGTTCATTCGAGCAGTACTTC.

The chain has TRBV11-2 and TRBJ1-1; D might be TRBD1 (6 bases). V was clipped by 3 bases and J by 0 bases, with 11 bases between them. The CDR3 sequence is 15 residues long. Germline assignment: CDR1 SGHAT and CDR2 FQNNGV. CDR3 DNA sequence: TGTGCCAGCAGCTTGAGGGGGTATTTGAACACTGAAGCTTTCTTT. Its protein product is CASSLRGYLNTEAFF. The full variable domain, rest sourced from reference TRBV11-2 and TRBJ1-1, is EAGVAQSPRYKIIEKRQSVAFWCNPISGHATLYWYQQILGQGPKLLIQFQNNGVVDDSQLPKDRFSAERLKGVDSTLKIQPAKLEDSAVYLCASSLRGYLNTEAFFGQGTRLTVV.

This chain links TRBV28 with TRBJ1-5; 7 positions match TRBD1. The length of the CDR3 is 14 residues. V dropped 3 bases and J dropped 6; count of bases not matched to a gene: 5. The germline gives CDR1 MDHEN, CDR2 SYDVKM. The CDR3 loop is CASSFGRGPQPQHF. The CDR3 nucleotides read TGTGCCAGCAGTTTCGGGAGGGGGCCTCAGCCCCAGCATTTT.

The chain joins TRBV7-2 to TRBJ2-3; the D is unclear. Germline CDR1 reads SGHTA; CDR2 reads FQGNSA. Trimming removed 2 bases from V and 2 bases from J, with 8 bases in between. CDR3 length: 14 amino acids. CDR3: CASSLSPTTDTQYF. CDR3 nucleotides: TGTGCCAGCAGCTTAAGCCCTACCACAGATACGCAGTATTTT. The full variable domain, rest sourced from reference TRBV7-2 and TRBJ2-3, is GAGVSQSPSNKVTEKGKDVELRCDPISGHTALYWYRQSLGQGLEFLIYFQGNSAPDKSGLPSDRFSAERTGGSVSTLTIQRTQQEDSAVYLCASSLSPTTDTQYFGPGTRLTVL.

The chain recombines TRBV18 with TRBJ2-3; perhaps TRBD1 as D (5 bases). The V gene lost 2 bases and the J gene lost 7 bases, with 10 bases spanning the gap. CDR1 KGHSH and CDR2 LQKENI come from the germline V gene. The CDR3 is 13 residues long. DNA of the CDR3: TGTGCCAGCTCACCAATGCGACAGAATACGCAGTATTTT. This encodes CASSPMRQNTQYF.

This clone was recorded once. This chain's CDR3 is CASSLDVLATDTQYF. The CDR3 region has the DNA TGCGCCAGCAGCTTGGATGTTCTAGCGACAGATACGCAGTATTTT. The V gene is TRBV5-1, the J gene TRBJ2-3, with D possibly TRBD2 on 6 matching bases. The CDR3 sequence is 15 residues long. V shed 0 bases and J shed 3 bases, with 11 bases lying between them. Germline-derived CDR1 and CDR2 are SGHRS and YFSETQ.

This rearrangement joins TRBV7-2 to TRBJ2-1; weak D call: TRBD2 (6 bases). Germline V gives CDR1 SGHTA, CDR2 FQGNSA. V lost 5 bases to trimming and J lost 4 bases, with 15 bases between them. The CDR3 spans 15 residues. The CDR3 is CASSQAGGGYNEQFF. The CDR3 bases are TGTGCCAGCAGCCAGGCGGGTGGGGGGTACAATGAGCAGTTCTTC. Complete variable domain (other parts from reference TRBV7-2 and TRBJ2-1): GAGVSQSPSNKVTEKGKDVELRCDPISGHTALYWYRQSLGQGLEFLIYFQGNSAPDKSGLPSDRFSAERTGGSVSTLTIQRTQQEDSAVYLCASSQAGGGYNEQFFGPGTRLTVL.

A remark on this clone: Other DNA variants within this sample encode the same CDR3. V gene TRBV12-3 or TRBV12-4 combines with J gene TRBJ2-7; D uncertain. The CDR3 covers 12 residues. V lost 1 base, J lost 4 bases, and 5 bases lay in between. CDR3 DNA: TGTGCCAGCAGTTTAGGGCTTTACGAGCAGTACTTC. This codes for CASSLGLYEQYF.

The chain combines TRBV19 with TRBJ2-7, with 10 positions matching TRBD1. The germline CDR1 and CDR2 sequences are LNHDA and SQIVND (reference sequence). This CDR3 has 15 residues. Germline trimming cut 6 bases from V and 0 bases from J; bases unmatched to any gene: 5. The chain's CDR3 is CASRPGTGASYEQYF. The CDR3 nucleotides are TGTGCCAGTAGGCCCGGGACAGGGGCCTCCTACGAGCAGTACTTC.

This chain connects TRBV4-2 to TRBJ1-1, with D possibly matching TRBD1 (6 bases). The CDR3 is 13 amino acids. Looked up from germline, CDR1 is LGHNA and CDR2 is YNFKEQ. V was cut by 6 bases and J by 0 bases, with 8 bases left in between. CDR3 coding DNA: TGTGCCAGCAGGGGACATATGAACACTGAAGCTTTCTTT. It specifies CASRGHMNTEAFF.

CDR3 bases: TGTGCCAGCAGCCAAGATGTAGGGGGGGCTGGGATCAATCAGCCCCAGCATTTT. Protein: CASSQDVGGAGINQPQHF. The J gene is TRBJ1-5, the V gene TRBV3-1 (or the pseudogene TRBV3-2); maybe TRBD1 (6 bases). V was trimmed by 0 bases and J by 3 bases, leaving 18 bases between them. This CDR3 has 18 residues. CDR1 and CDR2 (germline): LGHDT, YNNKEL (reference sequence).

The V and J genes are TRBV19 and TRBJ1-4, with 9 bases that match TRBD1. The CDR3 length is 15 residues. V gave up 4 bases and J gave up 10 bases; unmatched junction bases: 10. The germline gives CDR1 LNHDA, CDR2 SQIVND (reference sequence). The DNA for the CDR3 is TGTGCCAGTAGTACCCGGACAGGGGATTACGGAAAACTGTTTTTT. Amino acids: CASSTRTGDYGKLFF. The full variable domain, its missing parts supplied by reference TRBV19 and TRBJ1-4, is DGGITQSPKYLFRKEGQNVTLSCEQNLNHDAMYWYRQDPGQGLRLIYYSQIVNDFQKGDIAEGYSVSREKKESFPLTVTSAQKNPTAFYLCASSTRTGDYGKLFFGSGTQLSVL.

This clone appeared once. This rearrangement joins TRBV6-1 to TRBJ2-1, with TRBD1 matching over 9 bases. The CDR3 is made up of 15 amino acids. Germline trimming cut 3 bases from V and 6 bases from J; bases unmatched to any gene: 6. Looked up from germline, CDR1 is MNHNS and CDR2 is SASEGT. The CDR3 DNA reads TGTGCCAGCAGTGAGGGACAGGGTATATTCAATGAGCAGTTCTTC. This codes for CASSEGQGIFNEQFF.